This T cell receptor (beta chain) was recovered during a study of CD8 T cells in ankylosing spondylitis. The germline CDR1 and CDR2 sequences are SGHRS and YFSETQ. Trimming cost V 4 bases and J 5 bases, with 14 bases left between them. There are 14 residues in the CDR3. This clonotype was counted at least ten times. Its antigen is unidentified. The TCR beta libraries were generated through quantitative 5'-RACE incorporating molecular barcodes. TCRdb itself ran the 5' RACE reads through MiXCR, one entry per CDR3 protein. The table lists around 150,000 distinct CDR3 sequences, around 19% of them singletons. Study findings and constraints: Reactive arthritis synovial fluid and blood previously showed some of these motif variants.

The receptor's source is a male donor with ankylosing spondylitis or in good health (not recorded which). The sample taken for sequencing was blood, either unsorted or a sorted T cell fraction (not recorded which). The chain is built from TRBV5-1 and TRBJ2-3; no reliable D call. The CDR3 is CASSVGGWEDTQYF. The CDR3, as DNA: TGCGCCAGCAGCGTCGGTGGGTGGGAAGATACGCAGTATTTT.